This TCR beta chain appears in the sequencing data of a study of shared clonotypes between healthy human individuals (dated by TCRdb to 2020 to 2022). Some background on the complete study: The cohort included a few men and a couple of women between 18 and 49 years of age. To increase sequencing depth and limit assay-specific biases, TCR repertoire library preparation and sequencing were carried out by different laboratories using diverse techniques. To estimate repertoire size and how much clonotype sharing occurs between individuals, the study deeply sequenced the blood TCR repertoires of several healthy adults. Each donor's leukapheresis produced roughly between roughly 0.85 and 9.5 billion PBMCs. For each donor, three plates each were used for CD4 naive and CD4 memory, two plates were used for CD8 naive, and one plate was used for CD8 memory. The research as a whole found: Compared with non-shared clonotypes, clonotypes shared by all four sorted-subset donors had higher generation probabilities. Pairwise subsampling led to the expectation that sequencing depth would affect the degree of clonotype sharing among donors. Rarefaction of sorted-subset datasets indicated incomplete sequencing despite the large sequencing depth. Sampling was restricted to blood, and TCR repertoires in tissues likely differ from the TCR repertoires found in blood. Naive subsets generally had larger estimated clonotype richness than memory subsets did. When a few donors were compared, the shared fraction of clonotypes was about 5.5% for naive CD4, 3.5% to 4% for naive CD8, 2.3% for memory CD4, and 0.35% to 0.5% for memory CD8. The genetic and exposure-history diversity represented was limited by the small number of donors.

To note about this clone: Its recognized antigen is unknown. No much larger clone exists at a distance of one base, and base qualities are not known.

The germline V gene gives CDR1 as ENHRY and CDR2 as SYGVKD. The germline V end is reduced by 0 bases and the J end by 5 bases; junction bases left unmatched: 3. The cysteine opens and the phenylalanine closes a CDR3 of 14 amino acids. The DNA shown is the 42-base CDR3, in frame from base 1. TCR CDR3 regions were amplified from genomic DNA by multiplex PCR using the deep immunoSEQ assay. Extracted genomic DNA from each cell subset was distributed evenly across all wells of several immunoSEQ 96-well plates, and each plate was treated as a replicate. Each replicate PCR for sorted subsets received around 200 ng genomic DNA, equal to tens of thousands of T cell genomes. Purified libraries were measured with a Qubit 3.0 fluorometer, size-checked on a Bioanalyzer 2100, and measured again with the KAPA Library Quantification kit. Every immunoSEQ 96-well plate was sequenced on a separate single-read 150-cycle Illumina NextSeq 550 flow cell. Processing in the source paper ran as follows. The immunoSEQ output contained only junctional sequences without quality scores, so filtering could not match that applied to full-length reads. To assign V/J genes and CDR3, sequences were annotated against IMGT germline references using PyIR, a Python wrapper for IgBLAST v1.9. Any read was removed if the V/J assignment was weak (E-value above 1e-6), the CDR3 was missing, or the read contained stop codons, out-of-frame junctions, or ambiguous translated residues. V3J clonotypes were defined by identical inferred V gene, J gene, and CDR3 amino acid sequence. To compute the percentage overlap between repertoires, the number of shared unique clonotypes was divided by the size of the smaller repertoire. Three approaches were used to assess repertoire richness: RTK rarefaction, the Chao1 estimator, and Recon v2.1 estimates of unobserved clonotypes. OLGA was used to compute generation probabilities for all TCRbeta clonotypes that the gDNA method yielded from a few donors. TCRdb provides this immuneACCESS table in a form limited to in-frame rearrangements. Some clones are lacking; in checked studies, under half of them reflect an unresolved V gene, and why the rest are absent is not known. The DNA was the basis for D and trimming; V, J and clone size are from that table. This sample comprises some 2.4 million clones, 90% to 95% of them detected only once. In total, the top ten clones hold about 0.39% of the sample.

Healthy HIV-negative adults with no recently reported acute infections or vaccinations were included as donors. Every donor was a Caucasian adult residing in Nashville, Tennessee, USA. CD4+ T cells were enriched by magnetic negative selection, after which naive cells were positively selected on CD45RA and the negative fraction was taken as the memory subset. Blood was collected by leukapheresis, and PBMCs were isolated by Ficoll-Histopaque density gradient centrifugation and then cryopreserved in liquid nitrogen vapor phase. Analytical flow cytometry was used to check the purity and quantity of each magnetically sorted T cell population. Genomic DNA was isolated from each sorted fraction and quantified by UV absorbance on a Nanodrop 2000c.

The V and J segments used are TRBV10-3 and TRBJ2-5, and 7 junctional nucleotides match TRBD1. Sequencing was carried out using naive CD4+ T cells from PBMCs. Sample cell subset or site, as interpreted from the label and publication: CD45RA+ positively selected. This receptor was taken from a man aged 18 to 35 in good health. Some clones in this sample may be carry-over from other donors' samples. The CDR3 reads as follows: CAISESRGHETQYF. Read as DNA, the sequence is TGTGCCATCAGTGAGTCAAGGGGGCATGAGACCCAGTACTTC.